The clone carrying this T cell receptor (beta chain) was found a few times. Its specificity is not known. The authors ran a second PCR of 7 to 11 cycles using a sample-barcoded 5' primer and a J-beta primer mix. The template-switch adaptor, which had 12 random nucleotides, put a tag on each cDNA molecule. One entry per CDR3 protein, called by TCRdb with MiXCR from the 5' RACE reads. In the table there are around 790,000 distinct CDR3 sequences, approximately 48% of which are singletons. The data stem from a study of blood T cells in healthy people across ages. Study findings and constraints: The study could not conclusively compare naive and antigen-experienced cells, given its unsorted PBMCs. Age advanced and TCR beta diversity per million T cells fell, roughly linearly.

Trimming left V 5 bases short and J 4 bases short, with 12 bases between. Germline CDR1 LNHDA, CDR2 SQIVND (reference sequence). The CDR3 sequence is 14 residues long. This TCR came from a man aged 60-69 years in good health. The genes are TRBV19 and TRBJ1-5; maybe TRBD1 (6 bases). Sequencing used blood. CDR3 bases: TGTGCCAGTAGTGCACAGGGAAAGAATCAGCCCCAGCATTTT. Protein: CASSAQGKNQPQHF.